Listed below are T cell receptor beta chains from one sample, sequenced in a study of molecular identifiers for immune sequencing clone quantification. TCRdb reanalysed the PCR reads using MiXCR and keeps one entry per CDR3 protein. The data hold 550,000 to 750,000 distinct CDR3 sequences, with around 20% observed a single time. Sequenced material: naive CD8+ T cells from blood, with Jurkat cell RNA spiked in. The source of these receptors is a human donor in good health. Some libraries in this study had Jurkat cell RNA spiked in. Each CDR3 is given with its conserved first and last residue. The D gene is left open where the match is weak. A clone size is listed for some rows: how often the clone was seen (once, few, many), or a class if it is expanded.

CASSTRQEPTSTDTQYF	TGTGCCAGCAGTACTCGACAGGAGCCGACTAGCACAGATACGCAGTATTTT	TRBJ2-3	NA	TRBV27	many
CASSYSIGAYEQYF	TGTGCCAGCAGTTATTCGATAGGGGCCTACGAGCAGTACTTC	TRBJ2-7	NA	TRBV27	few
CASSPPSSYNEQFF	TGCGCCAGCAGCCCTCCGAGCTCCTACAATGAGCAGTTCTTC	TRBJ2-1	NA	TRBV4-1	few
CAISETGHSNQPQHF	TGTGCCATCAGTGAGACGGGACACAGCAATCAGCCCCAGCATTTT	TRBJ1-5	NA	TRBV10-3	NA
CASSQVRDGNSPLHF	TGCGCCAGCAGCCAAGTCCGGGACGGGAATTCACCCCTCCACTTT	TRBJ1-6	NA	TRBV4-3	many
CSVEETGITYEQYF	TGCAGCGTTGAAGAGACAGGGATTACCTACGAGCAGTACTTC	TRBJ2-7	TRBD1	TRBV29-1	many
CASSYSGSLTNIQYF	TGTGCCAGCAGTTATAGCGGGAGCCTAACAAACATTCAGTACTTC	TRBJ2-4	TRBD2	TRBV6-2/TRBV6-3	many
CASSPRLDGGGSDSPLHF	TGTGCCAGCAGTCCGCGCTTGGACGGAGGTGGATCCGATTCACCCCTCCACTTT	TRBJ1-6	NA	TRBV27	once
CASSLVVEASDTQYF	TGTGCCAGCAGCTTAGTGGTGGAAGCGTCAGATACGCAGTATTTT	TRBJ2-3	NA	TRBV7-6	many
CSVEGPDFVFF	TGCAGCGTTGAAGGACCCGACTTCGTGTTTTTT	TRBJ1-4	NA	TRBV29-1	many
CASSLGLGLGPGELFF	TGTGCCAGCAGCTTAGGCCTTGGCTTGGGACCCGGGGAGCTGTTTTTT	TRBJ2-2	NA	TRBV13	NA
CASSEASPGEQFF	TGCGCCAGCAGTGAGGCTAGCCCGGGTGAGCAGTTCTTC	TRBJ2-1	NA	TRBV10-2	NA
CASSAHRGGFEAFF	TGTGCCAGCAGCGCACACAGGGGAGGTTTTGAAGCTTTCTTT	TRBJ1-1	TRBD1	TRBV11-2	NA
CSVYSGGSTDTQYF	TGCAGCGTGTATAGCGGGGGCAGCACAGATACGCAGTATTTT	TRBJ2-3	TRBD2	TRBV29-1	NA
CASSRTPQDTEAFF	TGCGCCAGCAGTAGGACCCCGCAGGACACTGAAGCTTTCTTT	TRBJ1-1	NA	TRBV4-3	many
CASSSRGGYEQYF	TGTGCCAGCAGTTCGAGGGGCGGGTACGAGCAGTACTTC	TRBJ2-7	NA	TRBV27	many
CASSYYREGAGNTIYF	TGTGCCAGCAGCTACTACAGGGAAGGCGCTGGAAACACCATATATTTT	TRBJ1-3	NA	TRBV7-2	many
CASSYTTSGENNEQFF	TGTGCCAGCAGTTACACAACTAGCGGGGAGAACAATGAGCAGTTCTTC	TRBJ2-1	TRBD2	TRBV6-2/TRBV6-3	many
CASSIVAGRPGTDTRYF	TGTGCCAGCAGTATTGTGGCCGGACGGCCCGGCACAGATACGCGGTATTTT	TRBJ2-3	NA	TRBV27	NA
CASPGAGELFF	TGCGCCAGCCCCGGGGCCGGGGAGCTGTTTTTT	TRBJ2-2	NA	TRBV10-1	many
CAISESELAGGADTQYF	TGTGCCATCAGTGAGTCCGAACTAGCGGGGGGGGCAGATACGCAGTATTTT	TRBJ2-3	TRBD2	TRBV10-3	NA
CASSGGSGSFHEQFF	TGTGCCAGCAGTGGAGGGAGCGGGAGCTTCCATGAGCAGTTCTTC	TRBJ2-1	TRBD2	TRBV27	many
CAWRNLAGGGHEQYF	TGTGCCTGGAGGAATTTAGCGGGGGGGGGGCACGAGCAGTACTTC	TRBJ2-7	TRBD2	TRBV30	few
CSVDHRGTQYF	TGCAGCGTTGACCACAGAGGGACACAGTACTTC	TRBJ2-5	NA	TRBV29-1	few
CASSQAHGRGAMVYEQYF	TGCGCCAGCAGCCAAGCTCACGGCAGGGGGGCGATGGTCTACGAGCAGTACTTC	TRBJ2-7	NA	TRBV4-3	NA
CASSLGVYTDTQHF	TGTGCCAGCAGCTTAGGCGTGTACACAGATACGCAGCATTTT	TRBJ1-5	NA	TRBV7-9	NA
CASSQDPTGAYYEQYF	TGCGCCAGCAGCCAAGATCCGACAGGGGCCTACTACGAGCAGTACTTC	TRBJ2-7	TRBD1	TRBV4-3	few
CSVESGLAEGYEQYF	TGCAGCGTGGAATCGGGACTAGCGGAGGGGTACGAGCAGTACTTC	TRBJ2-7	TRBD2	TRBV29-1	many
CSADSLVGTDTQYF	TGCAGTGCCGACTCTCTCGTCGGCACAGATACGCAGTATTTT	TRBJ2-3	NA	TRBV20-1	many
CASSLSGLSPSYGQYF	TGTGCCAGCAGTTTATCTGGACTATCCCCCTCCTACGGGCAGTACTTC	TRBJ2-7	NA	TRBV27	NA
CASSRYGPNYEQYF	TGTGCCAGCAGCCGATATGGGCCGAACTACGAGCAGTACTTC	TRBJ2-7	NA	TRBV11-2	few
CTSSQTGAYEQYF	TGCACCAGCAGCCAAACAGGGGCATACGAGCAGTACTTC	TRBJ2-7	TRBD1	TRBV4-1	few
CASSQGQGTGGETQYF	TGTGCCAGCAGCCAAGGGCAGGGAACCGGTGGAGAGACCCAGTACTTC	TRBJ2-5	NA	TRBV4-2	NA
CASSISSAGGNTIYF	TGTGCCAGTAGTATATCATCGGCTGGTGGAAACACCATATATTTT	TRBJ1-3	NA	TRBV19	few
CASSSSGLATGGETQYF	TGCGCCAGCAGCTCCTCGGGACTAGCTACTGGGGGGGAGACCCAGTACTTC	TRBJ2-5	TRBD2	TRBV5-1	many
CASRPRGLAGVGPMENIQYF	TGTGCCAGCAGGCCCCGGGGACTAGCGGGAGTGGGTCCAATGGAAAACATTCAGTACTTC	TRBJ2-4	TRBD2	TRBV28	many
CSARGLANSYEQYF	TGCAGTGCTAGGGGACTAGCTAACTCCTACGAGCAGTACTTC	TRBJ2-7	TRBD2	TRBV20-1	NA